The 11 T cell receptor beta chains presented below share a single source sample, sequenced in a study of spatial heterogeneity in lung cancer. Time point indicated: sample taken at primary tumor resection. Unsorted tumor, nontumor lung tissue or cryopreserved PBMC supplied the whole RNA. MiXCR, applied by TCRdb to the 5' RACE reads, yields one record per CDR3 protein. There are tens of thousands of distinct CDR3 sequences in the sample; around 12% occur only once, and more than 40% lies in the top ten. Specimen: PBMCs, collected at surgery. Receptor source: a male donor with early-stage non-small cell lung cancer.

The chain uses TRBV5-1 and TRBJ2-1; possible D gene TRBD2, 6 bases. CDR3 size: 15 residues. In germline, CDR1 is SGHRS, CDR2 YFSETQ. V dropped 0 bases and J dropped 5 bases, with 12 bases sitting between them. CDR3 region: CASSLDPGEHNEQFF. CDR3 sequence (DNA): TGCGCCAGCAGCTTGGATCCGGGAGAACACAATGAGCAGTTCTTC.

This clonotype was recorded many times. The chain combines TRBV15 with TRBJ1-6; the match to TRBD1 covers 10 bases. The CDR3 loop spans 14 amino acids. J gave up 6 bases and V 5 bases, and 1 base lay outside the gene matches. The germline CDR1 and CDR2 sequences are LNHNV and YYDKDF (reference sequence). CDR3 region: CATSRDRGNSPLHF. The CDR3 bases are TGTGCCACCAGCCGGGACAGGGGTAATTCACCCCTCCACTTT.

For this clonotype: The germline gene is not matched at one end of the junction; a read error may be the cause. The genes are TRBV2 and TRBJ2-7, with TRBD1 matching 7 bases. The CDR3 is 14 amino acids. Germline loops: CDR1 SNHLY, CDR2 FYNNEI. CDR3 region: CASSEIKGQALKDF. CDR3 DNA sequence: TGTGCCAGCAGTGAAATTAAAGGACAGGCCCTCAAGGACTTC.

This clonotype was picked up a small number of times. CDR3 coding DNA: TGTGCCAGCAGGACTACCGGGACTCCTCAAGAGACCCAGTACTTC. Translation: CASRTTGTPQETQYF. This sequence joins TRBV6-1 and TRBJ2-5, with D perhaps matching TRBD2 (6 bases). This CDR3 spans 15 amino acids. Trimming shortened V by 6 bases and J by 2 bases, and 16 bases separated the two germline ends. The germline V gene has CDR1 MNHNS and CDR2 SASEGT.

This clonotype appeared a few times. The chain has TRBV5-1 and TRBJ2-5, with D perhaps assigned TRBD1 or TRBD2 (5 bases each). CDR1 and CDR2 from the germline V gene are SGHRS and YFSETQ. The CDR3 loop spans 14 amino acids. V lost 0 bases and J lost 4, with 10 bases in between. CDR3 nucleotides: TGCGCCAGCAGCTTGGCCAACGGGGCAGAGACCCAGTACTTC. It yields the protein CASSLANGAETQYF. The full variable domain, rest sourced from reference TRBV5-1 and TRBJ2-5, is KAGVTQTPRYLIKTRGQQVTLSCSPISGHRSVSWYQQTPGQGLQFLFEYFSETQRNKGNFPGRFSGRQFSNSRSEMNVSTLELGDSALYLCASSLANGAETQYFGPGTRLLVL.

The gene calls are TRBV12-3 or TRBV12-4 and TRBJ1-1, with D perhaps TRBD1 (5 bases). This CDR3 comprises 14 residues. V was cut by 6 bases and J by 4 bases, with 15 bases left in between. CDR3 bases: TGTGCCAGCAGCCCGGTGGGGGGGGGCACTGAAGCTTTCTTT. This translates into CASSPVGGGTEAFF.

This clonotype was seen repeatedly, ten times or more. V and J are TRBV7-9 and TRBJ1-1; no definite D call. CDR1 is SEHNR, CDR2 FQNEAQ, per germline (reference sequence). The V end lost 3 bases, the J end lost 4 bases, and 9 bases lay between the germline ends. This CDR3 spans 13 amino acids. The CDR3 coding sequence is TGTGCCAGCAGCTTGGGCGAGGGCACTGAAGCTTTCTTT. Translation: CASSLGEGTEAFF. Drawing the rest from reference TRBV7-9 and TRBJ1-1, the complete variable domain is DTGVSQNPRHKITKRGQNVTFRCDPISEHNRLYWYRQTLGQGPEFLTYFQNEAQLEKSRLLSDRFSAERPKGSFSTLEIQRTEQGDSAMYLCASSLGEGTEAFFGQGTRLTVV.

DNA for the CDR3: TGTGCCAGCCTTACAGGGGAGGAGGAGCTGTTTTTT. Translation: CASLTGEEELFF. The chain carries TRBV25-1 and TRBJ2-2; TRBD1 might be the D (7 bases). Per the germline V gene, CDR1 is MGHDK and CDR2 is SYGVNS. The CDR3 is 12 amino acids. Between the trimmed V and J ends, which lost 8 bases and 10 bases, there was a span of 14 bases. Full variable domain (rest looked up from reference TRBV25-1 and TRBJ2-2): EADIYQTPRYLVIGTGKKITLECSQTMGHDKMYWYQQDPGMELHLIHYSYGVNSTEKGDLSSESTVSRIRTEHFPLTLESARPSHTSQYLCASLTGEEELFFGEGSRLTVL.

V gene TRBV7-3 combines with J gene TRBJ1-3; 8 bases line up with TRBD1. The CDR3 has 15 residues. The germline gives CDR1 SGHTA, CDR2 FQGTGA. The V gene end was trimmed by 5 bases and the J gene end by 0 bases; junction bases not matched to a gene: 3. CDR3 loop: CASSPGTGSGNTIYF. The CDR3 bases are TGTGCCAGCAGCCCCGGGACAGGCTCTGGAAACACCATATATTTT.

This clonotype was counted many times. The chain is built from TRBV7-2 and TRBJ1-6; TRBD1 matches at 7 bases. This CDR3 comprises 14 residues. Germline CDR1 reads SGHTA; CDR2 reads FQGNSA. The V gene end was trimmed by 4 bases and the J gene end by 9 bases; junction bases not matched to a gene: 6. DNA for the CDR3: TGTGCCAGCAGCTCCATGACAGGGCCTTCACCCCTCCACTTT. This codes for CASSSMTGPSPLHF.

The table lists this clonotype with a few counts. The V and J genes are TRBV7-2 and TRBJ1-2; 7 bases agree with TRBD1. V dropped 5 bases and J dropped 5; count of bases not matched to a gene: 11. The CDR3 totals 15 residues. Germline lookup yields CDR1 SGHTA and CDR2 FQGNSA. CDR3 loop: CASSPSGTAAYGYTF. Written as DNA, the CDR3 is TGTGCCAGCAGCCCATCCGGGACAGCTGCATATGGCTACACCTTC. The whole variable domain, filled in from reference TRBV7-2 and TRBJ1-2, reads GAGVSQSPSNKVTEKGKDVELRCDPISGHTALYWYRQSLGQGLEFLIYFQGNSAPDKSGLPSDRFSAERTGGSVSTLTIQRTQQEDSAVYLCASSPSGTAAYGYTFGSGTRLTVV.